A single sample is the source of the 18 T cell receptor beta chains below, sequenced in a study of T cell changes during pregnancy in multiple sclerosis. Repertoires were generated with immunoSEQ multiplex PCR, while TCRdb's copy carries only in-frame clones and drops some. The profile shows 55,000 to 75,000 clones, 91% of them singletons. Source: peripheral blood, taken in the third trimester of pregnancy. These receptors were taken from a female donor in good health, enrolled as a control in a pregnancy study.

The J gene is TRBJ2-1, the V gene TRBV6-1, with D possibly matching TRBD1 (5 bases). Looked up from germline, CDR1 is MNHNS and CDR2 is SASEGT. Trimming removed 4 bases from V and 7 bases from J, with 14 bases in between. The CDR3 covers 14 residues. DNA for the CDR3: TGTGCCAGCAGTGTATGGGGCAGCTGGAATGAGCAGTTCTTC. Protein sequence: CASSVWGSWNEQFF.

The chain couples TRBV19 to TRBJ1-5; 9 bases are shared with TRBD1. With 4 bases clipped from V and 6 bases from J, the junction kept 4 bases outside the gene matches. The length of the CDR3 is 14 residues. CDR1 and CDR2 from the germline V gene are LNHDA and SQIVND (reference sequence). The CDR3 here is CASSRDRDFQPQHF. CDR3 nucleotides: TGTGCCAGTAGTAGGGACAGGGATTTTCAGCCCCAGCATTTT.

There are a few counts of this clone. The chain is built from TRBV6-1 and TRBJ2-5; 7 nucleotides align to TRBD2. The V gene end was trimmed by 6 bases and the J gene end by 2 bases; junction bases not matched to a gene: 6. Germline V gene data show CDR1 as MNHNS and CDR2 as SASEGT. CDR3 length equals 14 residues. The CDR3 DNA reads TGTGCCAGCAGCCGCGGACTAGTTCAAGAGACCCAGTACTTC. Its protein product is CASSRGLVQETQYF.

The chain recombines TRBV12-5 with TRBJ1-3, with D unclear. Germline CDR1 LGHNT, CDR2 FRNRAP. This CDR3 comprises 13 residues. Trimming stripped 5 bases from V and 1 base from J, with 6 bases between. The CDR3 region has the DNA TGTGCTAGTGGTCCTCTTTCTGGAAACACCATATATTTT. Its protein is CASGPLSGNTIYF. The variable domain in full, completed from reference TRBV12-5 and TRBJ1-3, reads DARVTQTPRHKVTEMGQEVTMRCQPILGHNTVFWYRQTMMQGLELLAYFRNRAPLDDSGMPKDRFSAEMPDATLATLKIQPSEPRDSAVYFCASGPLSGNTIYFGEGSWLTVV.

V gene TRBV7-9 combines with J gene TRBJ2-3, with a possible D match to TRBD2 (6 bases). This CDR3 has 19 residues. The germline V gene has CDR1 SEHNR and CDR2 FQNEAQ (reference sequence). V was pared by 1 base and J by 1 base, with 21 bases between. CDR3 nucleotides: TGTGCCAGCAGCTTAGTAATCATGGCGGGGCCTCGAGGCACAGATACGCAGTATTTT. Protein sequence: CASSLVIMAGPRGTDTQYF.

The chain carries TRBV6-1 and TRBJ2-3; D perhaps matches TRBD1 (6 bases). The CDR3 totals 17 residues. Germline-derived CDR1 and CDR2 are MNHNS and SASEGT. Between the trimmed V and J ends, which lost 3 bases and 1 base, there was a span of 17 bases. The CDR3 protein is CASSERQARLGTDTQYF. DNA of the CDR3: TGTGCCAGCAGTGAGAGACAGGCCCGCCTGGGCACAGATACGCAGTATTTT.

V gene TRBV5-4 combines with J gene TRBJ2-5, with 12 positions matching TRBD2. V gave up 5 bases and J gave up 4 bases; unmatched junction bases: 9. CDR3 size: 16 residues. Germline V gene sequence: CDR1 SGHNT, CDR2 YYREEE (reference sequence). The CDR3 protein is CASSSLTSGSGETQYF. The CDR3 bases are TGTGCCAGCAGTTCCCTGACTAGCGGGAGCGGAGAGACCCAGTACTTC.

This clone appeared once. CDR3 in DNA: TGCGCCAGCAGCCAAGATACGAGGAACGAGCAGTACTTC. Amino acid sequence: CASSQDTRNEQYF. V is TRBV4-1 and J is TRBJ2-7, with unresolved D. The V gene lost 0 bases and the J gene lost 5 bases, with 8 bases spanning the gap. The CDR3 length is 13 residues. Germline lookup yields CDR1 MGHRA and CDR2 YSYEKL.

The chain joins TRBV18 to TRBJ2-2; 14 bases align to TRBD2. The CDR3 extends over 19 amino acids. J lost 6 bases, V lost 2 bases, and 11 bases had no gene match. Germline assignment: CDR1 KGHSH and CDR2 LQKENI. The CDR3 DNA sequence: TGTGCCAGCTCACCATCTCGGCGACTAGCGGGAGGGAAGGCCGGGGAGCTGTTTTTT. This codes for CASSPSRRLAGGKAGELFF.

This chain uses TRBV6-1 with TRBJ2-3, with 12 bases identical to TRBD1. The ends lost 6 bases at V and 5 bases at J; junction bases unmatched: 6. This CDR3 is 15 amino acids long. The germline gives CDR1 MNHNS, CDR2 SASEGT. CDR3 sequence: CASRSRDRGLDTQYF. CDR3 DNA: TGTGCCAGCAGGTCCCGGGACAGGGGGCTAGATACGCAGTATTTT.

The chain employs TRBV7-8 and TRBJ2-7, with unresolved D. CDR3 length: 12 residues. Germline V lookup: CDR1 SGHVS, CDR2 FQNEAQ. V was pared by 3 bases and J by 5 bases, with 8 bases between. The CDR3, as DNA: TGTGCCAGCAGCTTCCTACCCCACGAGCAGTACTTC. Protein sequence: CASSFLPHEQYF.

This clone was found a few times. This chain uses TRBV7-2 with TRBJ2-2, with TRBD1 identical over 8 bases. The V gene end was trimmed by 5 bases and the J gene end by 5 bases; junction bases not matched to a gene: 13. CDR3 length equals 17 residues. Germline-derived CDR1 and CDR2 are SGHTA and FQGNSA. Here the CDR3 reads CASSLSSTGAGTGELFF. In DNA, the CDR3 is TGTGCCAGCAGCCTGAGCTCGACAGGGGCCGGTACCGGGGAGCTGTTTTTT.

The chain carries TRBV19 and TRBJ2-7, with 8 bases lining up with TRBD2. The CDR3 consists of 15 residues. After removal of 3 bases from V and 1 base from J, the junction contained 5 bases not matched to a gene. Germline-derived CDR1 and CDR2 are LNHDA and SQIVND (reference sequence). Here the CDR3 DNA reads TGTGCCAGTAGTATCGGGGGGGCGCTGTCCTACGAGCAGTACTTC. Residues: CASSIGGALSYEQYF.

J is TRBJ1-1 and V is TRBV5-4, with D perhaps matching TRBD1 (5 bases). CDR3 length: 14 amino acids. Trimming cost V 0 bases and J 5 bases, with 11 bases left between them. Germline CDR1 SGHNT, CDR2 YYREEE (reference sequence). CDR3 sequence reads: CASSLEVAGTEAFF. The CDR3 nucleotides are TGTGCCAGCAGCTTGGAGGTAGCAGGGACTGAAGCTTTCTTT. Full variable domain (outside the CDR3, taken from reference TRBV5-4 and TRBJ1-1): ETGVTQSPTHLIKTRGQQVTLRCSSQSGHNTVSWYQQALGQGPQFIFQYYREEENGRGNFPPRFSGLQFPNYSSELNVNALELDDSALYLCASSLEVAGTEAFFGQGTRLTVV.

CDR3 region: CALRTTSGYQETQYF. Written as DNA, the CDR3 is TGTGCCCTCCGGACGACTAGCGGGTACCAAGAGACCCAGTACTTC. The V and J genes are TRBV2 and TRBJ2-5; TRBD2 agrees at 10 bases. CDR1 is SNHLY and CDR2 is FYNNEI in the germline V gene. The V segment lost 11 bases and the J segment 0 bases; nucleotides outside the gene matches: 9. This CDR3 spans 15 amino acids.

This chain links TRBV2 with TRBJ2-7, with 9 bases that match TRBD1. The germline CDR1 and CDR2 sequences are SNHLY and FYNNEI. CDR3 length: 13 amino acids. V was pared by 5 bases and J by 5 bases, with 4 bases of the junction left unmatched. The CDR3 nucleotides read TGTGCCAGCAGTTTACAGGGGGCCCACGAGCAGTACTTC. Translation gives CASSLQGAHEQYF.

The rearrangement uses TRBV28 and TRBJ2-7; a weak D match, TRBD2 (6 bases). There are 14 residues in the CDR3. CDR1 is MDHEN, CDR2 SYDVKM, per germline. V lost 4 bases and J lost 0, with 10 bases in between. CDR3 loop: CASSSDGSSYEQYF. The CDR3 bases are TGTGCCAGCAGTTCGGACGGGAGCTCCTACGAGCAGTACTTC. Full variable domain (remainder filled in from reference TRBV28 and TRBJ2-7): DVKVTQSSRYLVKRTGEKVFLECVQDMDHENMFWYRQDPGLGLRLIYFSYDVKMKEKGDIPEGYSVSREKKERFSLILESASTNQTSMYLCASSSDGSSYEQYFGPGTRLTVT.

The chain recombines TRBV29-1 with TRBJ2-3, with D unresolved. The CDR3 length is 12 residues. V was trimmed by 4 bases and J by 2 bases, leaving 7 bases between them. Germline-derived CDR1 and CDR2 are SQVTM and ANQGSEA. CDR3 DNA sequence: TGCAGCGTTGGCCAGTCCACAGATACGCAGTATTTT. Residues: CSVGQSTDTQYF.